The 5 T cell receptor beta chains below come from one sample, sequenced in a study of spatial heterogeneity in lung cancer. Sample time point: sample taken at primary tumor resection. Unsorted whole RNA from tumor, nontumor lung or frozen PBMC underwent sequencing. TCRdb used MiXCR to reprocess the 5' RACE reads, holding one entry per CDR3 protein. The sample carries more than 50,000 distinct CDR3 sequences, approximately 7% recorded once. The sequencing used PBMCs, collected at surgery. The receptors here all came from a female donor with early-stage non-small cell lung cancer.

This clonotype was detected only a few times. This chain uses TRBV6-2 or TRBV6-3 with TRBJ2-2; 8 bases map to TRBD2. CDR3 length: 17 residues. Germline trimming cut 0 bases from V and 1 base from J; bases unmatched to any gene: 4. Germline V gene lookup returns CDR1 MNHEY and CDR2 SVGEGT. CDR3 protein: CASSYSTAGVNTGELFF. DNA of the CDR3: TGTGCCAGCAGTTACTCTACAGCGGGGGTGAACACCGGGGAGCTGTTTTTT.

Within the sample, this clonotype is medium-sized. The genes are TRBV5-6 and TRBJ2-7; a weak D match, TRBD1 (6 bases). V lost 4 bases to trimming and J lost 7 bases, with 12 bases between them. CDR1 and CDR2 (germline): SGHDT, YYEEEE. The CDR3 sequence is 12 residues long. In nucleotides, the CDR3 is TGTGCCAGCAGCCAACAGGGTATGGAGCAGTACTTC. This encodes CASSQQGMEQYF. Full variable domain (rest looked up from reference TRBV5-6 and TRBJ2-7): DAGVTQSPTHLIKTRGQQVTLRCSPKSGHDTVSWYQQALGQGPQFIFQYYEEEERQRGNFPDRFSGHQFPNYSSELNVNALLLGDSALYLCASSQQGMEQYFGPGTRLTVT.

Of note for this clonotype: This clone may be a read error of a much larger clone one base away. The chain couples TRBV11-2 to TRBJ2-1; unclear D gene. The CDR3 sequence is 18 residues long. From germline, CDR1 is SGHAT and CDR2 FQNNGV. In DNA form, the CDR3 reads TGTGCCTGCAGCTTGCGCGCCCAGCGAATAGCTGCCTACAATGAGCAGTTCTTC. Translating gives CACSLRAQRIAAYNEQFF.

This clonotype was counted ten times or more. The V and J genes are TRBV7-6 and TRBJ2-5; D tentatively fits TRBD1 or TRBD2 (5 bases each). This CDR3 contains 14 residues. V lost 3 bases and J lost 4, with 12 bases in between. CDR1 SGHVS and CDR2 FNYEAQ come from the germline V gene. The CDR3 sequence is CASSFTGTLETQYF. The CDR3 bases are TGTGCCAGCAGCTTTACCGGGACCCTAGAGACCCAGTACTTC.

This clonotype was seen at least ten times. The chain uses TRBV9 and TRBJ1-1; D call uncertain. This CDR3 has 13 amino acids. Trimming shortened V by 6 bases and J by 3 bases, and 12 bases separated the two germline ends. Germline V gene data show CDR1 as SGDLS and CDR2 as YYNGEE. CDR3 region: CASTDEIDTEAFF. CDR3 bases: TGTGCCAGCACCGACGAGATTGACACTGAAGCTTTCTTT.